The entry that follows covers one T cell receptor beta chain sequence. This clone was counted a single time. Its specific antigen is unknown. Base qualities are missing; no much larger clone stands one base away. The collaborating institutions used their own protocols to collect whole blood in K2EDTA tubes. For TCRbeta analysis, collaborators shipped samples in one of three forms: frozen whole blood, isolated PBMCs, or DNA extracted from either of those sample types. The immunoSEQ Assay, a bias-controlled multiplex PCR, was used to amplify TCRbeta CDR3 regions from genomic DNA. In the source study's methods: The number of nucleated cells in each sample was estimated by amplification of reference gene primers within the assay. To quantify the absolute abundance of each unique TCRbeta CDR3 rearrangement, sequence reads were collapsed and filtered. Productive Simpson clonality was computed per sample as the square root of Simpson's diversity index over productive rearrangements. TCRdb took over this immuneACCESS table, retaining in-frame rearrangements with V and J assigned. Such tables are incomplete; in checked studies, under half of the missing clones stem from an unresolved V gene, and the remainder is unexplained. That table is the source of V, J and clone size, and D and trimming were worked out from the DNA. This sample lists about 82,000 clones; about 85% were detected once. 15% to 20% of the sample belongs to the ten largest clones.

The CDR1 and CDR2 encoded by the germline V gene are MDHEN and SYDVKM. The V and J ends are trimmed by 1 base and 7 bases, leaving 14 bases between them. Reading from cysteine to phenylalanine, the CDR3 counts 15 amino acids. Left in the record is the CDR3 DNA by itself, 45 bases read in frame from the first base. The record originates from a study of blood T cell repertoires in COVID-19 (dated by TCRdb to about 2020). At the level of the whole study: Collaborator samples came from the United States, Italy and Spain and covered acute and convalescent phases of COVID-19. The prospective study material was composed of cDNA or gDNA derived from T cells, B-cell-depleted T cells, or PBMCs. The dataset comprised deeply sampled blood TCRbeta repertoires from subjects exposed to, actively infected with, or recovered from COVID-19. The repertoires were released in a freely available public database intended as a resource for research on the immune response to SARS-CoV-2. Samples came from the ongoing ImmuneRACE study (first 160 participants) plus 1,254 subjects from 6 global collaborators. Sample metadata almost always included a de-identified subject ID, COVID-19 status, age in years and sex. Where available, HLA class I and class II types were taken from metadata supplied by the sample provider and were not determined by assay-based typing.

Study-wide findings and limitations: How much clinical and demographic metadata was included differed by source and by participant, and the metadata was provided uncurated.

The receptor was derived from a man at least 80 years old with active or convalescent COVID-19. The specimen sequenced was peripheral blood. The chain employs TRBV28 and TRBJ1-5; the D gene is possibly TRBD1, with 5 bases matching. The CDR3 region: CASSLSGQGRQPQHF. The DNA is TGTGCCAGCAGTTTATCCGGCCAGGGTAGGCAGCCCCAGCATTTT. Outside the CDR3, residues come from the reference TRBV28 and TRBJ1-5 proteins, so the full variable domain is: DVKVTQSSRYLVKRTGEKVFLECVQDMDHENMFWYRQDPGLGLRLIYFSYDVKMKEKGDIPEGYSVSREKKERFSLILESASTNQTSMYLCASSLSGQGRQPQHFGDGTRLSIL.